These 21 T cell receptor beta chains were sequenced from one sample in a study of T cell repertoires in cytomegalovirus infection. TCRdb itself ran the reads through MiXCR, one entry per CDR3 protein. The sample lists approximately 630,000 distinct CDR3 sequences, roughly 26% occurring once. Input material: CD8+ T cells from PBMCs. Receptors were obtained from a human donor in good health (CMV status not recorded). Some clones in this sample may be carry-over from other donors' samples.

This clonotype has a count of ten or more. The chain links TRBV6-2 or TRBV6-3 to TRBJ2-1; the match to TRBD2 covers 11 bases. The CDR3 is made up of 16 amino acids. CDR1 is MNHEY and CDR2 is SVGEGT in the germline V gene. Germline trimming cut 2 bases from V and 4 bases from J; bases unmatched to any gene: 4. The CDR3 reads CASSYGLAGGYNEQFF. CDR3 DNA: TGTGCCAGCAGTTACGGACTAGCGGGTGGATACAATGAGCAGTTCTTC.

In regard to this clonotype: This may come from a read error, since a much larger clone is one base off. The chain recombines TRBV7-2 with TRBJ2-1, with D unresolved. V gave up 7 bases and J gave up 9 bases, with 10 bases separating them. Germline V gene lookup returns CDR1 SGHTA and CDR2 FQGNSA. This CDR3 comprises 11 residues. The CDR3 sequence: CASNYLGEQFF. The CDR3, as DNA: TGTGCCAGCAACTACCTGGGTGAGCAGTTCTTC.

The rearrangement uses TRBV14 and TRBJ2-3; 8 positions agree with TRBD2. Germline trimming cut 7 bases from V and 8 bases from J; bases unmatched to any gene: 8. Looked up from germline, CDR1 is SGHDN and CDR2 is FVKESK. The CDR3 extends over 13 amino acids. The CDR3 region is CASTSGAGVTQYF. CDR3 bases: TGTGCCAGCACCTCCGGAGCGGGGGTTACGCAGTATTTT.

The V gene is TRBV4-1, the J gene TRBJ2-2, with 8 nucleotides matching TRBD1. Germline CDR1 reads MGHRA; CDR2 reads YSYEKL. V shed 1 base and J 7 bases; nucleotides not matched to a gene: 5. CDR3 length equals 15 residues. The CDR3 loop reads CASSQGTGFGGELFF. DNA for the CDR3: TGCGCCAGCAGCCAAGGGACAGGGTTCGGCGGGGAGCTGTTTTTT.

Many counts were recorded for this clonotype. The chain employs TRBV7-9 and TRBJ1-1; the D gene is possibly TRBD1 (6 bases). CDR3 length equals 15 residues. The germline V and J ends were trimmed by 1 base and 5 bases, with 14 bases remaining between them. CDR1 and CDR2 from the germline V gene are SEHNR and FQNEAQ (reference sequence). This chain's CDR3 is CASSLDSGGLTEAFF. DNA of the CDR3: TGTGCCAGCAGCTTAGATTCGGGGGGCTTAACTGAAGCTTTCTTT.

This clonotype has a handful of counts. This chain links TRBV29-1 with TRBJ2-1; D is perhaps TRBD1 or TRBD2 (5 bases each). Germline values: CDR1 SQVTM, CDR2 ANQGSEA. This CDR3 contains 17 residues. The germline V and J ends were trimmed by 3 bases and 4 bases, with 22 bases remaining between them. The CDR3 spells CSVDEGTNTPGYNEQFF. The DNA of the CDR3 is TGCAGCGTTGATGAAGGGACCAACACCCCAGGATACAATGAGCAGTTCTTC.

The V and J genes are TRBV28 and TRBJ2-2; no definite D call. CDR3 size: 15 residues. V shed 3 bases and J shed 1 base, with 9 bases lying between them. Per the germline V gene, CDR1 is MDHEN and CDR2 is SYDVKM. The CDR3 loop is CASSFLHQNTGELFF. The CDR3 DNA reads as TGTGCCAGCAGTTTTCTACACCAGAACACCGGGGAGCTGTTTTTT. The full variable domain, in which reference TRBV28 and TRBJ2-2 provide the parts outside the CDR3, is DVKVTQSSRYLVKRTGEKVFLECVQDMDHENMFWYRQDPGLGLRLIYFSYDVKMKEKGDIPEGYSVSREKKERFSLILESASTNQTSMYLCASSFLHQNTGELFFGEGSRLTVL.

This clonotype was seen at least ten times. The V call is TRBV10-3, the J call TRBJ2-1; D is uncertain. The ends were cut back, 6 bases at V and 5 bases at J, with 14 bases in the middle. CDR3 size: 14 residues. The V gene's germline CDR1 is ENHRY and CDR2 SYGVKD. CDR3 amino acids: CAISSDLMDNEQFF. The CDR3 DNA is TGTGCCATCAGCTCAGACCTAATGGACAATGAGCAGTTCTTC.

At least ten counts were recorded for this clonotype. The J gene is TRBJ2-7, the V gene TRBV10-3; no firm D call. The CDR3 extends over 12 amino acids. Germline V gene lookup returns CDR1 ENHRY and CDR2 SYGVKD. Trimming left V 2 bases short and J 3 bases short, with 5 bases between. This CDR3 reads CAISEGSYEQYV. The CDR3 DNA follows: TGTGCCATCAGTGAGGGAAGCTACGAGCAGTACGTC.

This clonotype was found a few times. V usage is TRBV28 and J usage is TRBJ2-7; D is tentatively TRBD1 or TRBD2 (5 bases each). The CDR3 runs to 13 residues. Germline CDR1 reads MDHEN; CDR2 reads SYDVKM. Trimming removed 10 bases at V and 5 bases at J, with 18 bases between. The CDR3 DNA is TGTGCCACCGTGTGGGGGTTCGCTGACGAGCAGTACTTC. The encoded protein is CATVWGFADEQYF.

The chain has TRBV5-1 and TRBJ1-1; 7 nucleotides match TRBD1. Germline V gene lookup returns CDR1 SGHRS and CDR2 YFSETQ. V trimming: 2 bases; J trimming: 7 bases; junction bases outside the gene matches: 5. CDR3 length: 13 amino acids. The CDR3 reads CASSLRGGDEAFF. The CDR3 DNA reads TGCGCCAGCAGCTTAAGAGGGGGCGATGAAGCTTTCTTT. Full variable domain (rest looked up from reference TRBV5-1 and TRBJ1-1): KAGVTQTPRYLIKTRGQQVTLSCSPISGHRSVSWYQQTPGQGLQFLFEYFSETQRNKGNFPGRFSGRQFSNSRSEMNVSTLELGDSALYLCASSLRGGDEAFFGQGTRLTVV.

The table lists this clonotype with a few counts. The chain carries TRBV19 and TRBJ1-2; D remains unclear. Germline values: CDR1 LNHDA, CDR2 SQIVND (reference sequence). The CDR3 consists of 13 residues. V lost 3 bases to trimming and J lost 4 bases, with 9 bases between them. In DNA form, the CDR3 reads TGTGCCAGTAGTATTGAGTCCCTCTATGGCTACACCTTC. Protein sequence: CASSIESLYGYTF. Together with reference TRBV19 and TRBJ1-2, the CDR3 gives the full variable domain: DGGITQSPKYLFRKEGQNVTLSCEQNLNHDAMYWYRQDPGQGLRLIYYSQIVNDFQKGDIAEGYSVSREKKESFPLTVTSAQKNPTAFYLCASSIESLYGYTFGSGTRLTVV.

There are many counts of this clonotype. The J gene is TRBJ1-2, the V gene TRBV7-9; tentative D call: TRBD1 (5 bases). The V end lost 4 bases, the J end lost 5 bases, and 17 bases lay between the germline ends. CDR1 is SEHNR and CDR2 is FQNEAQ in the germline V gene (reference sequence). The length of the CDR3 is 15 residues. CDR3 nucleotides: TGTGCCAGCAGCTCCTCAGGGAGGTTGGCTTATGGCTACACCTTC. This translates into CASSSSGRLAYGYTF.

This chain joins TRBV27 and TRBJ2-1; D is unclear. V lost 3 bases to trimming and J lost 1 base, with 10 bases between them. The length of the CDR3 is 15 residues. From germline, CDR1 is MNHEY and CDR2 SMNVEV (reference sequence). The CDR3 spells CASSFVAGSYNEQFF. In nucleotides, the CDR3 is TGTGCCAGCAGTTTTGTAGCCGGGTCCTACAATGAGCAGTTCTTC.

The chain is built from TRBV12-3 or TRBV12-4 and TRBJ2-7; 9 nucleotides line up with TRBD1. The V and J ends lost 3 bases and 6 bases, in that order; junction bases with no gene match: 9. The CDR3 consists of 15 residues. Here the CDR3 reads CASSFSDRGSGEQYF. CDR3 DNA sequence: TGTGCCAGCAGTTTTTCCGACAGGGGGTCGGGCGAGCAGTACTTC.

This clonotype showed up many times. V and J are TRBV7-9 and TRBJ2-2; D not resolved. V was pared by 5 bases and J by 0 bases, with 13 bases between. The CDR3 is 16 amino acids. Germline loops: CDR1 SEHNR, CDR2 FQNEAQ (reference sequence). The CDR3 loop reads CASSPGPLSNTGELFF. CDR3 DNA sequence: TGTGCCAGCAGCCCCGGACCGCTTTCGAACACCGGGGAGCTGTTTTTT.

There are many counts of this clonotype. The chain uses TRBV7-6 and TRBJ1-1; possibly TRBD1 for D (5 bases). The CDR3 is 15 residues long. CDR1 is SGHVS and CDR2 is FNYEAQ in the germline V gene. Trimming removed 5 bases from V and 5 bases from J, with 18 bases in between. CDR3: CASSSGLGPATEAFF. DNA of the CDR3: TGTGCCAGCAGCAGTGGCCTGGGACCAGCGACTGAAGCTTTCTTT.

Points on this clonotype: One base away lies a much larger clone, so this may be a sequencing read error. This sequence joins TRBV7-4 and TRBJ2-1, with unresolved D. This CDR3 contains 12 residues. Germline V gene data show CDR1 as SGHVT and CDR2 as SQSDAQ. CDR3 protein: CVSSPKANEQFF. Written as DNA, the CDR3 is TGTGTCAGCAGCCCTAAGGCCAATGAGCAGTTCTTC.

The chain combines TRBV7-9 with TRBJ1-1; D is uncertain. Germline V gene sequence: CDR1 SEHNR, CDR2 FQNEAQ (reference sequence). Trimming removed 0 bases at V and 2 bases at J, with 4 bases between. This CDR3 spans 13 amino acids. The CDR3 nucleotides read TGTGCCAGCAGCTTAGCGATCAACACTGAAGCTTTCTTT. This translates into CASSLAINTEAFF.

This clonotype was detected a few times. The chain carries TRBV2 and TRBJ2-2; 7 nucleotides line up with TRBD2. CDR3 size: 16 residues. Trimming cost V 2 bases and J 5 bases; bases outside gene matches: 8. Per germline, CDR1 SNHLY and CDR2 FYNNEI. The CDR3 DNA is TGTGCCAGCAGTGAACGGGGCGGGGGAGTTACCGGGGAGCTGTTTTTT. Residues: CASSERGGGVTGELFF.

The V call is TRBV13, the J call TRBJ1-1; D is possibly TRBD1 (6 bases). Trimming stripped 5 bases from V and 6 bases from J, with 16 bases between. Germline V gene sequence: CDR1 PRHDT, CDR2 FYEKMQ (reference sequence). This CDR3 region has 14 residues. DNA of the CDR3: TGTGCCAGCAGCGCCACAGGGAATGTACCTGAAGCTTTCTTT. Its protein is CASSATGNVPEAFF.